The clone carrying this T cell receptor beta chain has a single count. The antigen remains unidentified. These data belong to a study of T cells after posttransplantation cyclophosphamide. Study-wide results and limits: Blood and skin or GI T cell repertoires showed limited TRB overlap.

The CDR3 covers 15 residues. Germline values: CDR1 MNHEY, CDR2 SMNVEV (reference sequence). V was clipped by 5 bases and J by 5 bases; unmatched bases: 6. Generated by immunoSEQ multiplex PCR, the TCRdb table keeps only in-frame clones and is missing some. In the table there are about 32,000 clones, roughly 90% of which are singletons. The naive gate required viable CD3+CD4+ or CD3+CD8+ cells with CCR7+CD45RA+CD45RO-CD95-CD27+CD28+ phenotype. The material sequenced was naive CD4+ T cells sorted from blood. The rearrangement joins TRBV27 to TRBJ2-5; 12 positions match TRBD2. The TCR comes from a man aged 30-40 years in good health and a related stem cell transplant donor. In DNA form, the CDR3 reads TGTGCCAGCAGTCTCCTAGCGGGGGGGCGGGAGACCCAGTACTTC. Translation: CASSLLAGGRETQYF.